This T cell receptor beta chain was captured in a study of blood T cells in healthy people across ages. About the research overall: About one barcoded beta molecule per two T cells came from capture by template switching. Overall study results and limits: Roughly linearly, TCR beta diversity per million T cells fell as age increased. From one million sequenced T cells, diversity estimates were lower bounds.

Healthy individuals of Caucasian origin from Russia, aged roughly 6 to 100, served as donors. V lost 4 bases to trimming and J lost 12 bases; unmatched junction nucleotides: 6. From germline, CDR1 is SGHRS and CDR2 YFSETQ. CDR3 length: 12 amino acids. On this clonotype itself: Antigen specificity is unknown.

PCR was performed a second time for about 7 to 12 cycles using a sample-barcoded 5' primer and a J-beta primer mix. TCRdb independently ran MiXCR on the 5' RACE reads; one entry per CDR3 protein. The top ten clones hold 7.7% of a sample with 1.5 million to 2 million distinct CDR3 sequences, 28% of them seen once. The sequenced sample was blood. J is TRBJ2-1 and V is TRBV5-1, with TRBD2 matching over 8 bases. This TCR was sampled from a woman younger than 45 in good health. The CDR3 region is CASSPERGWQFF. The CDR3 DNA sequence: TGCGCCAGCAGCCCAGAGCGGGGGTGGCAGTTCTTC.